Following are 20 T cell receptor beta chains from one sample sequenced in a study of T cells in Graves' hyperthyroidism and ophthalmopathy. Researchers amplified the TCR beta CDR3 regions from RNA transcripts. The primer set for the first-round RT-PCR of the TCR CDR3 was HTBI. MiXCR was run by TCRdb on the multiplex PCR reads, yielding one entry per CDR3 protein. Here the sample spans hundreds of thousands of distinct CDR3 sequences, approximately 22% being singletons. The sequenced material came from blood. These receptors were collected from a woman aged 70-85 years with Graves' ophthalmopathy.

The rearrangement uses TRBV20-1 and TRBJ2-5, with D possibly being TRBD2 (6 bases). Trimming stripped 4 bases from V and 2 bases from J, with 14 bases between. The CDR3 contains 14 residues. Germline V lookup: CDR1 DFQATT, CDR2 SNEGSKA (reference sequence). The chain's CDR3 is CSAIPGLGQETQYF. CDR3 nucleotides: TGCAGTGCTATCCCGGGACTCGGACAAGAGACCCAGTACTTC.

Many counts were recorded for this clonotype. The J gene is TRBJ2-3, the V gene TRBV11-1, with a possible D match to TRBD2 (5 bases). The CDR3 totals 13 residues. CDR1 is SGHAT and CDR2 is FQDESV in the germline V gene (reference sequence). Trimming left V 5 bases short and J 9 bases short, with 15 bases between. The CDR3: CASSEASGKTQYF. CDR3 nucleotides: TGTGCCAGCAGCGAGGCCTCGGGAAAGACGCAGTATTTT.

This clonotype was found a few times. The chain joins TRBV9 to TRBJ2-3; D unresolved. Trimming shortened V by 0 bases and J by 1 base, and 9 bases separated the two germline ends. Germline V gene lookup returns CDR1 SGDLS and CDR2 YYNGEE. CDR3 size: 15 residues. The CDR3 here is CASSVDWRGTDTQYF. CDR3 DNA: TGTGCCAGCAGCGTAGATTGGCGCGGCACAGATACGCAGTATTTT.

This clonotype was counted only a few times. V gene TRBV28 combines with J gene TRBJ1-5; D possibly corresponds to TRBD1 (5 bases). The CDR3 is made up of 15 amino acids. The V gene's germline CDR1 is MDHEN and CDR2 SYDVKM. Trimming shortened V by 3 bases and J by 2 bases, and 11 bases separated the two germline ends. The CDR3 sequence: CASSLTPGGNQPQHF. The DNA for the CDR3 is TGTGCCAGCAGTTTGACACCGGGGGGCAATCAGCCCCAGCATTTT.

In this sample, this clonotype turned up a few times. V usage is TRBV6-2 or TRBV6-3 and J usage is TRBJ2-1, with 7 nucleotides matching TRBD2. Germline CDR1 reads MNHEY; CDR2 reads SVGEGT. V dropped 4 bases and J dropped 7; count of bases not matched to a gene: 10. CDR3 length equals 15 residues. CDR3 sequence: CASSFEGGPRNEQFF. Written as DNA, the CDR3 is TGTGCCAGCAGTTTTGAGGGAGGGCCTCGAAATGAGCAGTTCTTC.

This clonotype appeared a few times. The rearrangement joins TRBV5-1 to TRBJ1-1; TRBD1 matches at 8 bases. CDR1 and CDR2 (germline): SGHRS, YFSETQ. The CDR3 spans 15 residues. With 0 bases clipped from V and 2 bases from J, the junction kept 3 bases outside the gene matches. The chain's CDR3 is CASSLGQGTNTEAFF. As DNA, the CDR3 is TGCGCCAGCAGCTTGGGACAGGGGACAAACACTGAAGCTTTCTTT.

This clonotype was seen a few times. CDR3 residues: CATQRLNTEAFF. Here the CDR3 DNA reads TGTGCCACCCAGAGACTGAACACTGAAGCTTTCTTT. The chain uses TRBV6-2 or TRBV6-3 and TRBJ1-1, with D hard to call. This CDR3 comprises 12 residues. Per the germline V gene, CDR1 is MNHEY and CDR2 is SVGEGT. V shed 10 bases and J shed 0 bases, with 9 bases lying between them.

The chain links TRBV5-1 to TRBJ2-5; D is unresolved. V was pared by 1 base and J by 2 bases, with 12 bases between. Germline V gene lookup returns CDR1 SGHRS and CDR2 YFSETQ. The CDR3 has 15 residues. CDR3 amino acids: CASSLRADAQETQYF. Written as DNA, the CDR3 is TGCGCCAGCAGCTTGCGGGCCGACGCTCAAGAGACCCAGTACTTC.

The chain has TRBV5-6 and TRBJ2-1, with TRBD2 matching over 10 bases. CDR1 and CDR2 (germline): SGHDT, YYEEEE. V lost 4 bases, J lost 0 bases, and 10 bases stayed unmatched. The CDR3 has 18 amino acids. CDR3 protein: CASSQTHGLAVSYNEQFF. The CDR3 DNA sequence: TGTGCCAGCAGCCAAACCCACGGACTAGCGGTCTCCTACAATGAGCAGTTCTTC.

The sample holds a few counts of this clonotype. The J gene is TRBJ2-1, the V gene TRBV27; D may correspond to TRBD1 or TRBD2 (7 bases each). CDR1 is MNHEY, CDR2 SMNVEV, per germline (reference sequence). Trimming took off 8 bases at V and 7 bases at J, with 24 bases between the two ends. There are 16 residues in the CDR3. The CDR3: CASVNRAGQRLNEQFF. The CDR3 DNA reads TGTGCCAGCGTAAATAGAGCGGGACAGAGACTAAATGAGCAGTTCTTC.

This clonotype has only a few counts. The chain carries TRBV7-8 and TRBJ2-7; D is possibly TRBD1 or TRBD2 (6 bases each). V lost 7 bases, J lost 0 bases, and 13 bases lay in between. The length of the CDR3 is 14 residues. Germline CDR1 and CDR2: SGHVS and FQNEAQ. Written as DNA, the CDR3 is TGTGCCAGCAAAATCAAGGGGGGCTCCTACGAGCAGTACTTC. Translated: CASKIKGGSYEQYF.

This clonotype was recorded at least ten times. The chain employs TRBV9 and TRBJ2-1, with 7 bases lining up with TRBD2. J was trimmed by 7 bases and V by 1 base; bases with no gene match: 11. Germline V lookup: CDR1 SGDLS, CDR2 YYNGEE. The CDR3 loop spans 16 amino acids. CDR3: CASSVSPRGEVNEQFF. The CDR3 DNA reads TGTGCCAGCAGCGTATCTCCCCGGGGGGAGGTTAATGAGCAGTTCTTC.

The chain combines TRBV4-1 with TRBJ2-1, with 10 positions matching TRBD2. V was pared by 0 bases and J by 6 bases, with 5 bases of the junction left unmatched. This CDR3 has 16 residues. Germline V gene lookup returns CDR1 MGHRA and CDR2 YSYEKL. The CDR3 spells CASSQDSSGRGNEQFF. The CDR3 DNA reads TGCGCCAGCAGCCAAGATTCGAGCGGGAGGGGCAATGAGCAGTTCTTC.

CDR3 residues: CASASGNYNEQFF. CDR3 nucleotide sequence: TGTGCCAGCGCTTCCGGGAATTACAATGAGCAGTTCTTC. The chain employs TRBV2 and TRBJ2-1; TRBD2 is a possible D gene (5 bases). CDR1 and CDR2 from the germline V gene are SNHLY and FYNNEI. V shed 8 bases and J shed 4 bases, with 12 bases lying between them. The CDR3 is 13 amino acids. The full variable domain, in which reference TRBV2 and TRBJ2-1 provide the parts outside the CDR3, is EPEVTQTPSHQVTQMGQEVILRCVPISNHLYFYWYRQILGQKVEFLVSFYNNEISEKSEIFDDQFSVERPDGSNFTLKIRSTKLEDSAMYFCASASGNYNEQFFGPGTRLTVL.

This rearrangement joins TRBV28 to TRBJ1-2, with a weak D call TRBD1 (6 bases). This CDR3 comprises 13 residues. Germline loops: CDR1 MDHEN, CDR2 SYDVKM. V was pared by 5 bases and J by 3 bases, with 10 bases between. The CDR3: CASSPTGYYGYTF. For the CDR3, the DNA is TGTGCCAGCAGTCCAACAGGGTACTATGGCTACACCTTC.

This chain joins TRBV7-2 and TRBJ2-5; D not certain. This CDR3 has 16 amino acids. Trimming took 0 bases from V and 2 from J, leaving 13 bases between them. Germline loops: CDR1 SGHTA, CDR2 FQGNSA. CDR3 nucleotides: TGTGCCAGCAGCTTAGCGCGCACAGACCGGCAAGAGACCCAGTACTTC. Translating gives CASSLARTDRQETQYF.

The V and J genes are TRBV9 and TRBJ2-2; TRBD1 aligns across 7 bases. The junction had 2 bases not matched to a gene; V was cut back by 0 bases and J by 3 bases. The CDR3 is 15 residues long. From germline, CDR1 is SGDLS and CDR2 YYNGEE. CDR3 protein: CASSVGGQHTGELFF. The CDR3 DNA reads as TGTGCCAGCAGCGTAGGGGGACAGCACACCGGGGAGCTGTTTTTT.

The chain is built from TRBV7-2 and TRBJ2-7; TRBD2 matches at 9 bases. With 1 base clipped from V and 2 bases from J, the junction kept 3 bases outside the gene matches. CDR3 length: 15 residues. From germline, CDR1 is SGHTA and CDR2 FQGNSA. CDR3 in DNA: TGTGCCAGCAGCTTAGATGGGACTAGCACCTACGAGCAGTACTTC. It encodes CASSLDGTSTYEQYF.

The V gene is TRBV7-9, the J gene TRBJ2-1; unclear D gene. V lost 0 bases and J 5 bases, leaving 14 bases between the germline ends. Germline V CDR1 and CDR2: SEHNR, FQNEAQ (reference sequence). This CDR3 is 16 amino acids long. This CDR3 reads CASSLALGLIDNEQFF. CDR3 in DNA: TGTGCCAGCAGCTTAGCTCTCGGATTAATCGACAATGAGCAGTTCTTC.

The V gene is TRBV19, the J gene TRBJ2-2, with D possibly TRBD2 on 6 matching bases. In germline, CDR1 is LNHDA, CDR2 SQIVND (reference sequence). The CDR3 loop spans 14 amino acids. With 1 base removed from V and 3 bases from J, the gap between germline ends came to 6 bases. As DNA, the CDR3 is TGTGCCAGTAGTATAGCTAGCGACACCGGGGAGCTGTTTTTT. This gives the protein CASSIASDTGELFF.